The 30 T cell receptor beta chains presented below share a single source sample, sequenced in a study of T-cell reconstitution after alpha-beta-depleted transplantation in children (TCRdb year 2016). Receptor amplification or capture employed PCR. Reads for this sample came from an Illumina HiSeq 2500. TCR library preparation used molecular barcoding, with unique molecular identifiers applied to normalize quantification of the TCRbeta repertoire. In TCRdb, the public reads were trimmed at Q25 with fastp and aligned with MiXCR, with productive beta chains retained. When rows share a CDR3 protein, they turn into one entry using the most common DNA and genes. The sample has about 360,000 distinct CDR3 sequences on record, about 14% of them singletons. Of the sample, approximately 4.2% is held by the ten largest clones. Sequenced here: PBMCs, sampled from the stem cell graft. The source of these receptors is a human donor who donated a stem cell graft to a child with Fanconi anemia.

The rearrangement joins TRBV7-6 to TRBJ2-7; D perhaps matches TRBD2 (6 bases). Per the germline V gene, CDR1 is SGHVS and CDR2 is FNYEAQ. This CDR3 contains 16 residues. V was cut by 1 base and J by 3 bases, with 16 bases left in between. CDR3 DNA: TGTGCCAGCAGCTTAGAAGGCGGAGGGCAGGGCTACGAGCAGTACTTC. Residues: CASSLEGGGQGYEQYF.

This clonotype was detected once. A read error may explain this, as a much larger clone is one base away. The CDR3 sequence: CASSLGGGHGTLEQYF. CDR3 in DNA: TGTGCCAGCAGTTTAGGGGGGGGACACGGCACCCTCGAGCAGTACTTC. The gene calls are TRBV12-3 or TRBV12-4 and TRBJ2-7, with D maybe TRBD2 (7 bases). The CDR3 sequence is 16 residues long. Trimming took off 1 base at V and 6 bases at J, with 19 bases between the two ends.

The chain is built from TRBV6-2 or TRBV6-3 and TRBJ2-3; D gene uncertain. CDR1 is MNHEY, CDR2 SVGEGT, per germline. The V end was cut by 4 bases, the J end by 1 base, with 9 bases between. The CDR3 extends over 14 amino acids. The DNA of the CDR3 is TGTGCCAGCAGTTTTAATCCAGGCACAGATACGCAGTATTTT. Protein sequence: CASSFNPGTDTQYF.

J is TRBJ2-7 and V is TRBV6-2 or TRBV6-3; D not resolved. Between the trimmed V and J ends, which lost 2 bases and 6 bases, there was a span of 14 bases. The germline V gene encodes CDR1 MNHEY and CDR2 SVGEGT. The CDR3 is made up of 14 amino acids. DNA for the CDR3: TGTGCCAGCAGTTACGGGTTACCCGACGTCGAGCAGTACTTC. Protein product: CASSYGLPDVEQYF.

CDR3 nucleotides: TGCGCCAGCAGTTGGCTAACGTTGGGGCAGGGTGAAGCTTTCTTT. Translation gives CASSWLTLGQGEAFF. This chain connects TRBV5-1 to TRBJ1-1; maybe TRBD1 (5 bases). Germline CDR1 reads SGHRS; CDR2 reads YFSETQ. The length of the CDR3 is 15 residues. Between the trimmed V and J ends, which lost 5 bases and 7 bases, there was a span of 21 bases. The entire variable domain, with the rest obtained from reference TRBV5-1 and TRBJ1-1, is as follows: KAGVTQTPRYLIKTRGQQVTLSCSPISGHRSVSWYQQTPGQGLQFLFEYFSETQRNKGNFPGRFSGRQFSNSRSEMNVSTLELGDSALYLCASSWLTLGQGEAFFGQGTRLTVV.

This clonotype has ten or more counts. This chain links TRBV15 with TRBJ2-5; D may be TRBD1 or TRBD2 (5 bases each). Trimming pared 1 base from V and 5 bases from J, leaving 8 bases between. The germline gives CDR1 LNHNV, CDR2 YYDKDF (reference sequence). CDR3 length: 13 residues. The CDR3 nucleotides read TGTGCCACCAGCAGAGGGGGGTCGGAGACCCAGTACTTC. As protein: CATSRGGSETQYF.

The chain carries TRBV5-1 and TRBJ1-6, with TRBD1 matching over 7 bases. The V and J ends lost 3 bases and 7 bases, in that order; junction bases with no gene match: 7. The CDR3 totals 15 residues. Germline CDR1 is SGHRS and CDR2 is YFSETQ. The CDR3 loop is CASSYGTDENSPLHF. Written as DNA, the CDR3 is TGCGCCAGCAGCTACGGGACAGATGAGAATTCACCCCTCCACTTT.

The chain joins TRBV7-2 to TRBJ1-6; 7 bases fit TRBD1. This CDR3 is built from 17 residues. V lost 4 bases, J lost 0 bases, and 6 bases stayed unmatched. Germline loops: CDR1 SGHTA, CDR2 FQGNSA. This chain's CDR3 is CASSYRGGGSYNSPLHF. In DNA form, the CDR3 reads TGTGCCAGCAGCTACAGGGGAGGGGGCTCCTATAATTCACCCCTCCACTTT. Complete variable domain (other parts from reference TRBV7-2 and TRBJ1-6): GAGVSQSPSNKVTEKGKDVELRCDPISGHTALYWYRQSLGQGLEFLIYFQGNSAPDKSGLPSDRFSAERTGGSVSTLTIQRTQQEDSAVYLCASSYRGGGSYNSPLHFGNGTRLTVT.

This clonotype was seen only a few times. The chain combines TRBV20-1 with TRBJ1-1, with D perhaps TRBD1 (6 bases). In germline, CDR1 is DFQATT, CDR2 SNEGSKA (reference sequence). V lost 3 bases, J lost 1 base, and 12 bases lay in between. This CDR3 spans 14 amino acids. CDR3 bases: TGCAGTGCTAGCCGACAGGCTGGGAACACTGAAGCTTTCTTT. This encodes CSASRQAGNTEAFF.

In its sample, this clonotype was seen many times. The chain is built from TRBV12-3 or TRBV12-4 and TRBJ2-1; D remains unclear. Trimming left V 2 bases short and J 9 bases short, with 5 bases between. This CDR3 has 11 residues. The CDR3 reads CASSLTREQFF. In DNA form, the CDR3 reads TGTGCCAGCAGTTTAACGCGTGAGCAGTTCTTC.

The CDR3 DNA reads as TGTGCCAGCAGCAAGGGACTCCCTAATGAAAAACTGTTTTTT. This gives the protein CASSKGLPNEKLFF. The chain links TRBV5-5 to TRBJ1-4, with a weak D call TRBD1 (5 bases). Germline V gives CDR1 SGHKS, CDR2 YYEKEE (reference sequence). This CDR3 spans 14 amino acids. V gave up 4 bases and J gave up 3 bases, with 10 bases separating them.

The chain links TRBV10-2 to TRBJ2-1; D not resolved. Trimming pared 8 bases from V and 5 bases from J, leaving 13 bases between. Germline CDR1 reads WSHSY; CDR2 reads SAAADI. This CDR3 is built from 13 residues. The CDR3 reads CASQPRYDNEQFF. The CDR3 DNA reads TGCGCCAGCCAACCCAGGTACGACAATGAGCAGTTCTTC.

V and J are TRBV6-5 and TRBJ2-3; D gene uncertain. The CDR3 length is 14 residues. V was trimmed by 2 bases and J by 5 bases, leaving 11 bases between them. The germline V gene encodes CDR1 MNHEY and CDR2 SVGAGI. The CDR3 DNA reads as TGTGCCAGCAGTTACGTCGGCGGTAGAGATACGCAGTATTTT. This translates into CASSYVGGRDTQYF.

This sequence joins TRBV10-3 and TRBJ1-2; 8 bases are shared with TRBD1. Germline trimming cut 6 bases from V and 3 bases from J; bases unmatched to any gene: 6. The CDR3 extends over 14 amino acids. Germline-derived CDR1 and CDR2 are ENHRY and SYGVKD. The CDR3 sequence: CAIRTDRGDYGYTF. CDR3 nucleotide sequence: TGTGCCATCAGAACTGACAGGGGTGACTATGGCTACACCTTC.

There are a few counts of this clonotype. The V and J genes are TRBV5-1 and TRBJ2-2; D may be TRBD1 or TRBD2 (5 bases each). V dropped 4 bases and J dropped 2 bases, with 6 bases sitting between them. The germline CDR1 and CDR2 sequences are SGHRS and YFSETQ. The CDR3 has 13 residues. The CDR3 reads CASSGGNTGELFF. CDR3 bases: TGCGCCAGCAGCGGGGGAAACACCGGGGAGCTGTTTTTT.

This clonotype was recorded many times. The rearrangement joins TRBV20-1 to TRBJ2-1, with D perhaps being TRBD1 or TRBD2 (6 bases each). The CDR3 has 14 residues. V was trimmed by 2 bases and J by 6 bases, leaving 14 bases between them. Germline lookup yields CDR1 DFQATT and CDR2 SNEGSKA (reference sequence). This CDR3 is CSARPGASPNEQFF. The CDR3 DNA follows: TGCAGTGCTAGACCGGGGGCCTCCCCCAATGAGCAGTTCTTC.

The sample holds a few counts of this clonotype. The chain uses TRBV29-1 and TRBJ1-1; D gene uncertain. Trimming removed 3 bases at V and 5 bases at J, with 10 bases between. Germline CDR1 is SQVTM and CDR2 is ANQGSEA. CDR3 length equals 12 residues. This CDR3 is CSVENAETEAFF. CDR3 nucleotides: TGCAGCGTTGAGAATGCGGAAACTGAAGCTTTCTTT.

The chain uses TRBV7-9 and TRBJ2-3; perhaps TRBD1 as D (5 bases). The ends were cut back, 1 base at V and 6 bases at J, with 20 bases in the middle. CDR3 size: 17 residues. Germline lookup yields CDR1 SEHNR and CDR2 FQNEAQ (reference sequence). CDR3 amino acids: CASSLGQGEVFVDTQYF. DNA for the CDR3: TGTGCCAGCAGCTTAGGCCAGGGCGAAGTTTTTGTCGATACGCAGTATTTT.

This chain connects TRBV18 to TRBJ1-5; 10 bases agree with TRBD1. Germline V gene data show CDR1 as KGHSH and CDR2 as LQKENI. CDR3 length equals 17 residues. V shed 2 bases and J 3 bases; nucleotides not matched to a gene: 7. This CDR3 is CASSPSGTGAFNQPQHF. CDR3 DNA: TGTGCCAGCTCACCATCCGGGACAGGGGCATTCAATCAGCCCCAGCATTTT.

At least ten counts were recorded for this clonotype. V gene TRBV29-1 combines with J gene TRBJ2-3; a weak D match, TRBD1 (6 bases). The CDR3 is 13 amino acids. V was pared by 8 bases and J by 0 bases, with 12 bases between. Germline V gives CDR1 SQVTM, CDR2 ANQGSEA. CDR3 in amino acids: CSSGQGSTDTQYF. The CDR3 nucleotides are TGCAGCTCTGGGCAGGGGAGCACAGATACGCAGTATTTT.

In its sample, this clonotype was seen many times. The chain employs TRBV5-1 and TRBJ2-2, with D tentatively TRBD1 (6 bases). V was pared by 4 bases and J by 1 base, with 8 bases between. The CDR3 has 14 residues. CDR1 and CDR2 from the germline V gene are SGHRS and YFSETQ. The CDR3 bases are TGCGCCAGCAGCCCGACAGGGAACACCGGGGAGCTGTTTTTT. Its protein is CASSPTGNTGELFF.

This sequence joins TRBV7-2 and TRBJ2-3; TRBD1 agrees at 7 bases. With 5 bases clipped from V and 4 bases from J, the junction kept 6 bases outside the gene matches. CDR3 length: 14 residues. CDR1 SGHTA and CDR2 FQGNSA come from the germline V gene. Here the CDR3 reads CASSTSDRPDTQYF. The CDR3 nucleotides are TGTGCCAGCAGCACTTCGGACAGGCCAGATACGCAGTATTTT.

This clonotype has at least ten counts. The rearrangement uses TRBV6-6 and TRBJ1-2; 9 bases line up with TRBD1. Germline V gene data show CDR1 as MNHNY and CDR2 as SVGAGI (reference sequence). V was clipped by 5 bases and J by 7 bases; unmatched bases: 5. This CDR3 is 13 amino acids long. CDR3 sequence: CASSLTGGSGYTF. For the CDR3, the DNA is TGTGCCAGCAGTCTTACAGGGGGCAGTGGCTACACCTTC.

This clonotype showed up many times. The rearrangement uses TRBV5-1 and TRBJ2-5; 7 positions agree with TRBD1. Germline CDR1 reads SGHRS; CDR2 reads YFSETQ. The junction had 6 bases not matched to a gene; V was cut back by 4 bases and J by 3 bases. CDR3 size: 14 residues. The CDR3 reads CASSAIGTEETQYF. DNA of the CDR3: TGCGCCAGCAGCGCCATAGGGACAGAAGAGACCCAGTACTTC.

The sample holds a few counts of this clonotype. V usage is TRBV20-1 and J usage is TRBJ2-1, with TRBD2 matching over 7 bases. Germline-derived CDR1 and CDR2 are DFQATT and SNEGSKA (reference sequence). CDR3 size: 14 residues. The V segment lost 6 bases and the J segment 4 bases; nucleotides outside the gene matches: 9. The CDR3, as DNA: TGCAGTGCACGGGGGGTTGGGCGGTACAATGAGCAGTTCTTC. Its protein product is CSARGVGRYNEQFF.

In this sample, this clonotype turned up a few times. The gene calls are TRBV2 and TRBJ1-2; D not resolved. Germline V lookup: CDR1 SNHLY, CDR2 FYNNEI. The CDR3 contains 13 residues. V dropped 7 bases and J dropped 4 bases, with 13 bases sitting between them. DNA of the CDR3: TGTGCCAGCACGGGCACGGGGAGCTATGGCTACACCTTC. It codes for CASTGTGSYGYTF.

This clonotype has only a few counts. The chain uses TRBV10-3 and TRBJ2-3, with D tentatively TRBD1 or TRBD2 (5 bases each). Germline lookup yields CDR1 ENHRY and CDR2 SYGVKD. V lost 10 bases, J lost 1 base, and 24 bases lay in between. The CDR3 runs to 17 residues. CDR3 sequence (DNA): TGTGCCACTCGGGGCCAGCTTGCCCTGGACGGCACAGATACGCAGTATTTT. Translation gives CATRGQLALDGTDTQYF.

This clonotype has a handful of counts. The V and J genes are TRBV25-1 and TRBJ2-3, with 8 bases identical to TRBD2. This CDR3 region has 16 residues. Germline V gene sequence: CDR1 MGHDK, CDR2 SYGVNS. With 3 bases clipped from V and 6 bases from J, the junction kept 11 bases outside the gene matches. The CDR3 region has the DNA TGTGCCAGCAGTGATCCGGGGGGGGACAAGCAGGATACGCAGTATTTT. Protein: CASSDPGGDKQDTQYF. Looking up the rest from reference TRBV25-1 and TRBJ2-3 gives the full variable domain: EADIYQTPRYLVIGTGKKITLECSQTMGHDKMYWYQQDPGMELHLIHYSYGVNSTEKGDLSSESTVSRIRTEHFPLTLESARPSHTSQYLCASSDPGGDKQDTQYFGPGTRLTVL.

This chain links TRBV7-2 with TRBJ2-1; D call uncertain. The germline V gene encodes CDR1 SGHTA and CDR2 FQGNSA. This CDR3 comprises 12 residues. With 1 base removed from V and 9 bases from J, the gap between germline ends came to 7 bases. This chain's CDR3 is CASSLGATEQFF. CDR3 in DNA: TGTGCCAGCAGCTTAGGAGCGACTGAGCAGTTCTTC.

Ten or more counts support this clonotype. This chain joins TRBV27 and TRBJ1-1; TRBD1 matches at 8 bases. Losses at the gene ends were 2 bases for V and 4 bases for J; bases not matched to a gene: 3. CDR3 length: 14 residues. CDR1 MNHEY and CDR2 SMNVEV come from the germline V gene (reference sequence). The CDR3 DNA reads as TGTGCCAGCAGTTTACAGGGGGCAAGCACTGAAGCTTTCTTT. It yields the protein CASSLQGASTEAFF.